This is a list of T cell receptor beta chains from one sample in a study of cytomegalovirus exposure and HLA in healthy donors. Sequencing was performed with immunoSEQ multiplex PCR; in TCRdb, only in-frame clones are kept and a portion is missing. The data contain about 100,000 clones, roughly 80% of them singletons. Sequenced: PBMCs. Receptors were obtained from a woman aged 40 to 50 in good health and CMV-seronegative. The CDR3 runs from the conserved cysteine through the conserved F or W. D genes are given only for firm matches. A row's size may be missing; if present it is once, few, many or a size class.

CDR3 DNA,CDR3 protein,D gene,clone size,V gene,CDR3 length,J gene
TGTGCCAGCAGTGAATCAGTGGTGGGACTCCGCTCTGGGGCCAACGTCCTGACTTTC,CASSESVVGLRSGANVLTF,.,.,TRBV2,19,TRBJ2-6
TGTGCCAGCAGCTTATTCCCGCGGGGTGGGGGACGGAATTCACCCCTCCACTTT,CASSLFPRGGGRNSPLHF,.,.,TRBV7-2,18,TRBJ1-6
TGTGCCAGCAGTACGGTTCCGACAGCGAATCAGCCCCAGCATTTT,CASSTVPTANQPQHF,.,few,TRBV28,15,TRBJ1-5
TGTGCCACCAAGGAGGGGAACGAGCAGTACTTC,CATKEGNEQYF,.,few,TRBV11-2,11,TRBJ2-7
TGTGCCAGCAGCACCGGACTAGCGGGAGAGGACGGGACAGATACGCAGTATTTT,CASSTGLAGEDGTDTQYF,TRBD2,.,TRBV11-3,18,TRBJ2-3
TGTGCCAGCAGTTTCGGGACTAGCGGCACCGGGGAGCTGTTTTTT,CASSFGTSGTGELFF,TRBD2,once,TRBV27,15,TRBJ2-2
TGTGCCAGCAGCGCTGGGGACTTCAGTGTCGCGAACACTGAAGCTTTCTTT,CASSAGDFSVANTEAFF,.,.,TRBV9,17,TRBJ1-1
TGTGCCAGCAATACCGACGGGAACACCGGTGGCTACACCTTC,CASNTDGNTGGYTF,.,once,TRBV28,14,TRBJ1-2
TGTGCCAGCAGCCAAGTTCTACGGGCTGAAGCTTTCTTT,CASSQVLRAEAFF,.,few,TRBV4-2,13,TRBJ1-1
TGTGCCAGTAGTACAGGGTACACTGAAGCTTTCTTT,CASSTGYTEAFF,.,.,TRBV19,12,TRBJ1-1
TGTGCCATCAGTGAGACCGGGACAGTCGGGGAAAAACTGTTTTTT,CAISETGTVGEKLFF,TRBD1,.,TRBV10-3,15,TRBJ1-4
TGTGCCAGCAGGACGACTAGCGGGAGGTCCTACGAGCAGTACTTC,CASRTTSGRSYEQYF,TRBD2,.,TRBV27,15,TRBJ2-7
TGTGCCAGCAGTTTAACTGTGGGAGGGCCGAACACTGAAGCTTTCTTT,CASSLTVGGPNTEAFF,.,.,TRBV28,16,TRBJ1-1